Shown below are 13 T cell receptor beta chains from a single sample sequenced in a study of neoadjuvant anti-PD-1 for oral cavity cancer. Profiling relied on immunoSEQ multiplex PCR, and the TCRdb table lists in-frame clones only, not all of them. Among over 11,000 clones listed, 70% were seen once. Sample: PBMCs, taken before nivolumab (anti-PD-1) treatment. Receptor source: a person aged 40 to 85 with oral cavity squamous cell carcinoma.

J is TRBJ2-1 and V is TRBV14; 10 nucleotides line up with TRBD2. Trimming removed 2 bases from V and 7 bases from J; junction bases left unmatched: 5. The CDR3 sequence is 15 residues long. The V gene's germline CDR1 is SGHDN and CDR2 FVKESK. The chain's CDR3 is CASSQSGGAGNEQFF. Here the CDR3 DNA reads TGTGCCAGCAGCCAAAGCGGGGGGGCGGGAAATGAGCAGTTCTTC. Supplemented by reference TRBV14 and TRBJ2-1, the full variable domain reads EAGVTQFPSHSVIEKGQTVTLRCDPISGHDNLYWYRRVMGKEIKFLLHFVKESKQDESGMPNNRFLAERTGGTYSTLKVQPAELEDSGVYFCASSQSGGAGNEQFFGPGTRLTVL.

The chain employs TRBV7-3 and TRBJ2-5; no reliable D call. The V and J ends lost 1 base and 2 bases respectively, with 5 bases between them. The germline V gene has CDR1 SGHTA and CDR2 FQGTGA. This CDR3 has 13 amino acids. CDR3 DNA sequence: TGTGCCAGCAGCTTAAACCCACAAGAGACCCAGTACTTC. Its translation: CASSLNPQETQYF.

The V gene is TRBV27, the J gene TRBJ1-4, with 9 nucleotides matching TRBD1. V lost 6 bases, J lost 5 bases, and 7 bases stayed unmatched. CDR1 is MNHEY and CDR2 is SMNVEV in the germline V gene (reference sequence). The CDR3 sequence is 15 residues long. The CDR3 reads CASRSSGTGNEKLFF. Here the CDR3 DNA reads TGTGCCAGCAGGTCCTCCGGGACAGGGAATGAAAAACTGTTTTTT.

This clone was picked up a small number of times. The chain employs TRBV7-9 and TRBJ1-5, with D possibly TRBD1 on 5 matching bases. V gave up 0 bases and J gave up 5 bases, with 17 bases separating them. This CDR3 is 17 amino acids long. The germline CDR1 and CDR2 sequences are SEHNR and FQNEAQ (reference sequence). The CDR3 DNA reads TGTGCCAGCAGCTTAGCTATAGGGGTCGGGTTCGATCAGCCCCAGCATTTT. Translating gives CASSLAIGVGFDQPQHF. The full variable domain, completed using reference TRBV7-9 and TRBJ1-5, is DTGVSQNPRHKITKRGQNVTFRCDPISEHNRLYWYRQTLGQGPEFLTYFQNEAQLEKSRLLSDRFSAERPKGSFSTLEIQRTEQGDSAMYLCASSLAIGVGFDQPQHFGDGTRLSIL.

This chain uses TRBV7-9 with TRBJ2-3; 7 positions agree with TRBD2. The V gene end was trimmed by 1 base and the J gene end by 4 bases; junction bases not matched to a gene: 11. The germline gives CDR1 SEHNR, CDR2 FQNEAQ (reference sequence). The CDR3 totals 17 residues. In DNA, the CDR3 is TGTGCCAGCAGCTTAGTCGCCGCGCGCGGGAGCGCAGATACGCAGTATTTT. Translating gives CASSLVAARGSADTQYF.

The chain is built from TRBV18 and TRBJ1-2; a possible D gene is TRBD1 (6 bases). The germline V gene has CDR1 KGHSH and CDR2 LQKENI. V was shortened by 6 bases and J by 5 bases, with 16 bases between the two germline ends. The CDR3 is made up of 14 amino acids. In DNA form, the CDR3 reads TGTGCCAGCTCTCCAGGGGCGGGGGCGTATGGCTACACCTTC. Translating it yields CASSPGAGAYGYTF.

This clone was observed a few times. V usage is TRBV5-1 and J usage is TRBJ2-7; TRBD1 agrees at 7 bases. The CDR3 spans 15 residues. V lost 2 bases, J lost 5 bases, and 10 bases stayed unmatched. CDR1 and CDR2 (germline): SGHRS, YFSETQ. The CDR3 bases are TGCGCCAGCAGCTTAGGACGAGGGGGCGCGGACGAGCAGTACTTC. This gives the protein CASSLGRGGADEQYF.

The J gene is TRBJ1-2, the V gene TRBV6-1; no reliable D call. Trimming stripped 5 bases from V and 2 bases from J, with 9 bases between. Germline V gene lookup returns CDR1 MNHNS and CDR2 SASEGT. The CDR3 is 13 residues long. CDR3 DNA: TGTGCCAGCAGTTTTCAGGAGAACTATGGCTACACCTTC. Translating it yields CASSFQENYGYTF.

This clone occurred once. V gene TRBV6-1 combines with J gene TRBJ2-7; TRBD2 is a possible D gene (5 bases). V lost 4 bases, J lost 6 bases, and 13 bases lay in between. Germline V gene lookup returns CDR1 MNHNS and CDR2 SASEGT. This CDR3 contains 13 residues. The DNA of the CDR3 is TGTGCCAGCAGTGTTCCGGGCGGGCGCGAGCAGTACTTC. Encoded protein: CASSVPGGREQYF.

This clone came up a few times. The chain uses TRBV5-1 and TRBJ2-7; D call uncertain. The CDR3 has 14 amino acids. The germline V and J ends were trimmed by 4 bases and 1 base, with 12 bases remaining between them. Looked up from germline, CDR1 is SGHRS and CDR2 is YFSETQ. The CDR3 coding sequence is TGCGCCAGCAGCGCAGACACAGTTTCCTACGAGCAGTACTTC. As protein: CASSADTVSYEQYF.

The V gene is TRBV6-1, the J gene TRBJ1-3; D may be TRBD1 (5 bases). Trimming removed 11 bases from V and 0 bases from J, with 14 bases in between. Germline values: CDR1 MNHNS, CDR2 SASEGT. CDR3 size: 14 residues. CDR3 DNA sequence: TGTGCCGGGGGAGGAGTTACCTCTGGAAACACCATATATTTT. Its protein product is CAGGGVTSGNTIYF.

The rearrangement uses TRBV11-2 and TRBJ2-1; D gene ambiguous. CDR3 size: 12 residues. The germline gives CDR1 SGHAT, CDR2 FQNNGV. V lost 1 base, J lost 11 bases, and 9 bases lay in between. The CDR3, as DNA: TGTGCCAGCAGCTTAGGGGTGGGTCAGCAGTTCTTC. Protein sequence: CASSLGVGQQFF. The full variable domain, rest sourced from reference TRBV11-2 and TRBJ2-1, is EAGVAQSPRYKIIEKRQSVAFWCNPISGHATLYWYQQILGQGPKLLIQFQNNGVVDDSQLPKDRFSAERLKGVDSTLKIQPAKLEDSAVYLCASSLGVGQQFFGPGTRLTVL.

The V call is TRBV27, the J call TRBJ1-1; the D gene is possibly TRBD1 (5 bases). Germline CDR1 is MNHEY and CDR2 is SMNVEV (reference sequence). The CDR3 covers 13 residues. V shed 0 bases and J shed 3 bases, with 5 bases lying between them. The CDR3 loop is CASSLSQDTEAFF. In DNA form, the CDR3 reads TGTGCCAGCAGTTTATCACAGGACACTGAAGCTTTCTTT.